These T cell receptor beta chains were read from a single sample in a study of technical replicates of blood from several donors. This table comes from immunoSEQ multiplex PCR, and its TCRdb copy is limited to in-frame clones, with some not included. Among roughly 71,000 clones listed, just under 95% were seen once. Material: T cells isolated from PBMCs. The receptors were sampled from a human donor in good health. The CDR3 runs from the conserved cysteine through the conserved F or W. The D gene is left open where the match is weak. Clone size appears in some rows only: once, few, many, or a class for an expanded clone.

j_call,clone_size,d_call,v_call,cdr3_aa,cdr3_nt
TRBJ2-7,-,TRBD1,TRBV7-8,CASSSRTGGNYEQYF,TGTGCCAGCAGCTCTAGGACAGGGGGTAACTACGAGCAGTACTTC
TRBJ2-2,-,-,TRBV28,CATQGGQTNTGELFF,TGTGCCACCCAGGGGGGACAGACTAACACCGGGGAGCTGTTTTTT
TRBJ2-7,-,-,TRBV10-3,CAISALDRPTYEQYF,TGTGCCATCAGTGCCCTAGACAGGCCGACCTACGAGCAGTACTTC
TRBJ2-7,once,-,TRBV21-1,CASSFRDRERGGEQYF,TGTGCCAGCAGCTTCCGGGACAGGGAGAGAGGGGGCGAGCAGTACTTC
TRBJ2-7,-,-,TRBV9,CASSVGSGASYEQYF,TGTGCCAGCAGCGTAGGATCAGGGGCTAGCTACGAGCAGTACTTC
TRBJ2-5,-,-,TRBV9,CASSVGWRQGETQYF,TGTGCCAGCAGCGTAGGGTGGAGGCAAGGAGAGACCCAGTACTTC
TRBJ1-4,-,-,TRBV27,CASSLYRDQAGKLFF,TGTGCCAGCAGTTTATATAGGGACCAAGCGGGAAAACTGTTTTTT
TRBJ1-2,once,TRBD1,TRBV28,CASSLGTGNGYTF,TGTGCCAGCAGTTTAGGGACAGGGAATGGCTACACCTTC
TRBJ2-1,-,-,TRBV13,CASSLLGDEQFF,TGTGCCAGCAGCTTACTCGGAGATGAGCAGTTCTTC
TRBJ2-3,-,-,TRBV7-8,CASSFVPGSADTQYF,TGTGCCAGCAGCTTTGTGCCGGGAAGCGCAGATACGCAGTATTTT
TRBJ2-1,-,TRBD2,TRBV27,CASSSLISGGSPYNEQFF,TGTGCCAGCAGTTCATTAATCAGTGGCGGGAGTCCCTACAATGAGCAGTTCTTC
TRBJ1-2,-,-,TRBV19,CASSVGRGYGYTF,TGTGCCAGTAGTGTGGGTCGCGGCTATGGCTACACCTTC
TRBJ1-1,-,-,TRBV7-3,CASSPNRNTEAFF,TGTGCCAGCAGCCCTAACAGGAACACTGAAGCTTTCTTT
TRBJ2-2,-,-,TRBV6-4,CASSERASGELFF,TGTGCCAGCAGTGAGAGAGCTTCCGGGGAGCTGTTTTTT
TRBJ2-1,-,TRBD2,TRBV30,CAWSVSGSPYNEQFF,TGTGCCTGGAGTGTAAGCGGGAGCCCCTACAATGAGCAGTTCTTC
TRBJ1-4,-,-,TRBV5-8,CASSLGALPFQELFF,TGTGCCAGCAGCTTAGGGGCGCTACCGTTTCAGGAACTGTTTTTT
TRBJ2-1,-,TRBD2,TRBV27,CASADGTSPKGEQFF,TGTGCCAGCGCCGATGGGACTAGCCCAAAGGGTGAGCAGTTCTTC
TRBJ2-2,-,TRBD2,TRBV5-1,CASEQRDDGELFF,TGCGCCAGCGAGCAGCGGGATGACGGGGAGCTGTTTTTT
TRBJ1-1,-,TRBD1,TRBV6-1,CASWDRGATEAFF,TGTGCCAGCTGGGACAGGGGAGCCACTGAAGCTTTCTTT